The source of this TCR beta chain is a study of blood T cell repertoires in COVID-19. Study-level information: PBMCs, B-cell-depleted T cells, or T cells provided the cDNA or gDNA that made up the material.

Data came from immunoSEQ multiplex PCR; TCRdb stores just in-frame clones and leaves some out. In the table there are about 160,000 clones, over 75% of which are singletons. Germline assignment: CDR1 SEHNR and CDR2 FQNEAQ (reference sequence). The V gene end was trimmed by 3 bases and the J gene end by 4 bases; junction bases not matched to a gene: 9. The CDR3 loop spans 15 amino acids. This sequence joins TRBV7-9 and TRBJ2-7, with 7 bases fitting TRBD1. This TCR was sampled from a man aged 70 or older who had recovered from COVID-19. Input material: peripheral blood. This CDR3 is CASSFPNIQGYEQYF. The CDR3 DNA reads as TGTGCCAGCAGCTTCCCTAATATACAGGGGTACGAGCAGTACTTC.